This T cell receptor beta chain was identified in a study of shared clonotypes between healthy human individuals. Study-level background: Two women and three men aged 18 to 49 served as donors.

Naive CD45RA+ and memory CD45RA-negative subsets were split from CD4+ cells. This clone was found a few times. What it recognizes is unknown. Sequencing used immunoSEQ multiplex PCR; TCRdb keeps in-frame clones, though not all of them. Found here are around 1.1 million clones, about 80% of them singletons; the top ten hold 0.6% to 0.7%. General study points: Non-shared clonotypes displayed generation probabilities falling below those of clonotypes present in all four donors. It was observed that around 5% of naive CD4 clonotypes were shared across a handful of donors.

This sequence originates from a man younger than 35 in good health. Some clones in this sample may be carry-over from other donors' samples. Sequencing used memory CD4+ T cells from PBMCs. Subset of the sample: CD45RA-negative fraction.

The CDR3 spells CASSLPLRLAARGTQYF. CDR3 coding DNA: TGTGCCAGCAGCTTACCCCTCAGACTAGCGGCTCGGGGTACGCAGTATTTT. The chain couples TRBV7-8 to TRBJ2-3, with 9 bases aligning to TRBD2. V dropped 2 bases and J dropped 8; count of bases not matched to a gene: 14. Per the germline V gene, CDR1 is SGHVS and CDR2 is FQNEAQ. The CDR3 has 17 amino acids.